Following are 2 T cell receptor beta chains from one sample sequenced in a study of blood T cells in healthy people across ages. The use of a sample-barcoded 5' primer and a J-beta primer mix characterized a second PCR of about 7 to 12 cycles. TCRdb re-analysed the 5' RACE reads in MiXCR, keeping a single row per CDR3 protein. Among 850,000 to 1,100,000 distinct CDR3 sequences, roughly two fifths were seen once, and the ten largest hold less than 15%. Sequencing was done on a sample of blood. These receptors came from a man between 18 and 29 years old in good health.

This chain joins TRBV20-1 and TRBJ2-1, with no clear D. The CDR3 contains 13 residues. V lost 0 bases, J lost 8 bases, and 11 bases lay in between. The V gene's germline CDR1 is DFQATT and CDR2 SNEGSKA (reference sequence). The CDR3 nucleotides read TGCAGTGCTAGAGATGGCGGATTCGATGAGCAGTTCTTC. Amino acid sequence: CSARDGGFDEQFF.

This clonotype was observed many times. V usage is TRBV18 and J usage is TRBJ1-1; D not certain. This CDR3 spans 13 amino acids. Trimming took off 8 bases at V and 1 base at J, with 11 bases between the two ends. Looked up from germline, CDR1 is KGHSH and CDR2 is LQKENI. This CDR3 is CASSPDTNTEAFF. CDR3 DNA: TGTGCCAGCAGCCCCGACACGAACACTGAAGCTTTCTTT.